This is a list of T cell receptor beta chains from one sample in a study of CD8+ T cells in alopecia areata. Repertoires were generated with immunoSEQ multiplex PCR, while TCRdb's copy carries only in-frame clones and drops some. The repertoire has about 190,000 clones, roughly three fifths of them found once; the top ten carry approximately 1.3%. This specimen was CD4+ T cells sorted from blood, taken at week 49, from a patient treated with tofacitinib. The source is a human donor with alopecia areata. CDR3s include the opening cysteine and the closing phenylalanine or tryptophan.

J,V,CDR3
TRBJ2-5,TRBV9,CASSVWGYGETQYF
TRBJ2-3,TRBV4-3,CASSQVFQGRDTQYF
TRBJ1-6,TRBV7-2,CASSLVFGSGNSPLHF
TRBJ1-6,TRBV11-2,CASSLEGHNSPLHF
TRBJ2-7,TRBV25-1,CASSVIYEQYF
TRBJ2-7,TRBV4-3,CASSQGVRGSEQYF
TRBJ2-5,TRBV5-1,CASSSTSGVGTQYF
TRBJ1-2,TRBV2,CASSSDTYGYTF
TRBJ2-7,TRBV29-1,CSVSKAGNYEQYF
TRBJ1-2,TRBV30,CAWRLVGYGYTF
TRBJ1-6,TRBV4-3,CASSQGQVNSPLHF
TRBJ2-7,TRBV15,CATSRVTGTGSYEQYF
TRBJ2-3,TRBV29-1,CSVERQTTDTQYF
TRBJ2-5,TRBV6-5,CASSDGGAGKTQYF
TRBJ1-2,TRBV7-2,CASTEQGGGGYTF
TRBJ1-2,TRBV25-1,CASSLGGNYGYTF
TRBJ1-2,TRBV5-4,CANRQFHGYTF
TRBJ2-2,TRBV6-5,CASRVEGSNTGELFF
TRBJ1-1,TRBV4-3,CASSLGTGRPCTEAFF
TRBJ2-1,TRBV5-1,CASSLRQAEQFF
TRBJ2-5,TRBV5-1,CASSPGSVKETQYF
TRBJ1-5,TRBV10-3,CAIRGQGGEPQHF
TRBJ1-2,TRBV9,CASSVRGTGVYGYTF
TRBJ1-6,TRBV5-6,CASSLGQGNSPLHF
TRBJ2-2,TRBV6-1,CASRPEQGVGELFF
TRBJ2-2,TRBV2,CASSEATVTGELFF
TRBJ2-3,TRBV4-3,CASSPRGQYTDTQYF
TRBJ1-1,TRBV29-1,CSGLRFTEAFF
TRBJ1-5,TRBV27,CASRLLGQGTGKSNQPQHF
TRBJ2-6,TRBV2,CASSGSRGSAGANVLTF
TRBJ2-7,TRBV10-3,CASGDKGLSYEQYF
TRBJ1-1,TRBV10-3,CAISELPRGGTEAFF
TRBJ2-3,TRBV29-1,CSVEERSDTQYF
TRBJ2-3,TRBV29-1,CSVDFGYF
TRBJ1-1,TRBV5-1,CASSPDLTLNTEAFF
TRBJ2-4,TRBV11-2,CASSPRDIQYF
TRBJ2-1,TRBV6-1,CASRPDSYEQFF
TRBJ1-2,TRBV25-1,CASSGTGVGYTF
TRBJ1-1,TRBV30,CGMQGARNTEAFF
TRBJ2-7,TRBV7-2,CASSRLAGQSYEQYF
TRBJ2-1,TRBV2,CATNSKGASVQFF
TRBJ2-5,TRBV29-1,CSVERGGGIKETQYF
TRBJ2-7,TRBV5-1,CASSLGQANYEQYF
TRBJ1-2,TRBV2,CASRFRDSNYGYTF